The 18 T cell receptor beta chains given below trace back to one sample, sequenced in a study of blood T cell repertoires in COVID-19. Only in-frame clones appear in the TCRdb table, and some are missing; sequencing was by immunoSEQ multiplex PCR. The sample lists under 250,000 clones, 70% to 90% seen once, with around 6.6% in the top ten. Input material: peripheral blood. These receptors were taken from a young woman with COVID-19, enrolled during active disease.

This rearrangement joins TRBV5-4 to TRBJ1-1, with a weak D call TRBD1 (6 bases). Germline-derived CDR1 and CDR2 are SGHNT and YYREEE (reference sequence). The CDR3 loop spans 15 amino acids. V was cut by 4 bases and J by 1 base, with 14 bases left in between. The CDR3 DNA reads TGTGCCAGCAGCCCGAAATTGGACAGGAACACTGAAGCTTTCTTT. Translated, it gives CASSPKLDRNTEAFF.

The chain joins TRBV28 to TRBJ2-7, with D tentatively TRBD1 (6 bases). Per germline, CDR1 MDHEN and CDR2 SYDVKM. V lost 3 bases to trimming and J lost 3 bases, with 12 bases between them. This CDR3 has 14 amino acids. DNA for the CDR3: TGTGCCAGCAGTTTGGGCAGGGGTGGCTACGAGCAGTACTTC. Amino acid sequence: CASSLGRGGYEQYF.

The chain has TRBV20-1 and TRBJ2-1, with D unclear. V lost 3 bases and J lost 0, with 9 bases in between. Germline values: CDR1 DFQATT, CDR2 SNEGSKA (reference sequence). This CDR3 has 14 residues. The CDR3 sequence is CSASFRSSYNEQFF. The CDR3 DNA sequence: TGCAGTGCTAGTTTCCGCAGCTCCTACAATGAGCAGTTCTTC.

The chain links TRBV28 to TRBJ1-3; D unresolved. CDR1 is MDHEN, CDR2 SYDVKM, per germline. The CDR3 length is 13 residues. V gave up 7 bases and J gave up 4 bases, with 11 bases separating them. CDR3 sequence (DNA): TGTGCCAGCACAATAGTAAACGGAAACACCATATATTTT. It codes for CASTIVNGNTIYF.

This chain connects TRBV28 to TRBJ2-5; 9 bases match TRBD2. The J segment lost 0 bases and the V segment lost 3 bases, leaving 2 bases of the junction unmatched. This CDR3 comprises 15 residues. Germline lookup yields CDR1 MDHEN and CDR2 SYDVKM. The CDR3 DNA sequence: TGTGCCAGCAGTTTTCTAGCGGGGAACCAAGAGACCCAGTACTTC. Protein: CASSFLAGNQETQYF.

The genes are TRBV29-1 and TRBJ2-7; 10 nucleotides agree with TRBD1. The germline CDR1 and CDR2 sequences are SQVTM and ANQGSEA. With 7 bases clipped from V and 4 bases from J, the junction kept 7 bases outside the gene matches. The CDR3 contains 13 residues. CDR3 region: CSAGTGEKYEQYF. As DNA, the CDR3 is TGCAGCGCTGGGACAGGGGAGAAATACGAGCAGTACTTC.

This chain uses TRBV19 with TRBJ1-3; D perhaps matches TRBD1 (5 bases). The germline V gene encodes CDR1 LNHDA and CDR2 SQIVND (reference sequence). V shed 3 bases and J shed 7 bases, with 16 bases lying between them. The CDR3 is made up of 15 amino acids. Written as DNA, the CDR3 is TGTGCCAGTAGTATCCCAGGACCGAACAGGAACACCATATATTTT. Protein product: CASSIPGPNRNTIYF.

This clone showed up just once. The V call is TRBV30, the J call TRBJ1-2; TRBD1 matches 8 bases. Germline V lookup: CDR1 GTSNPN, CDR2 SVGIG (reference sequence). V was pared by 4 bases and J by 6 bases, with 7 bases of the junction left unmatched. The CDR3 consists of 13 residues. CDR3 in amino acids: CAWTAGGRDGYTF. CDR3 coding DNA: TGTGCCTGGACGGCAGGGGGCAGGGATGGCTACACCTTC.

Written as DNA, the CDR3 is TGTGCCAGCAGTGTGGGACAGGGCTCGGCTGGCTACACCTTC. Its protein product is CASSVGQGSAGYTF. The chain recombines TRBV2 with TRBJ1-2; 9 bases align to TRBD1. The CDR3 is 14 amino acids. CDR1 and CDR2 (germline): SNHLY, FYNNEI. The trim removed 4 bases at V and 7 bases at J, leaving 7 bases unmatched. The full variable domain, completed using reference TRBV2 and TRBJ1-2, is EPEVTQTPSHQVTQMGQEVILRCVPISNHLYFYWYRQILGQKVEFLVSFYNNEISEKSEIFDDQFSVERPDGSNFTLKIRSTKLEDSAMYFCASSVGQGSAGYTFGSGTRLTVV.

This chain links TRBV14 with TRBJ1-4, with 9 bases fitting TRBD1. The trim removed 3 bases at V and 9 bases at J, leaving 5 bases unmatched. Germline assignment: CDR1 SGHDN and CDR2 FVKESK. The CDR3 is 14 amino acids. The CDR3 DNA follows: TGTGCCAGCAGCCAGGGGACAGGGCTGCAAAAACTGTTTTTT. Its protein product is CASSQGTGLQKLFF.

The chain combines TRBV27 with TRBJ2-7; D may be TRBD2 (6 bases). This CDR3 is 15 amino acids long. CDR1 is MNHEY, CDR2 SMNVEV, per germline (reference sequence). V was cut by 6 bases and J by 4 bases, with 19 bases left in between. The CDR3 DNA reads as TGTGCCAGCAGCCCAGACTGGAGGGTACTTTACGAGCAGTACGTC. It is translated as CASSPDWRVLYEQYV.

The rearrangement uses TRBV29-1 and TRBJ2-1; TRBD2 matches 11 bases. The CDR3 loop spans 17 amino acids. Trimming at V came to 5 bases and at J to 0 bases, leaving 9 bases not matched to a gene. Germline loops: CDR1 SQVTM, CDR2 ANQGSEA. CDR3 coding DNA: TGCAGCGTTCGAGGGACTAGCGGAGGGGGCTCCTACAATGAGCAGTTCTTC. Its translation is CSVRGTSGGGSYNEQFF.

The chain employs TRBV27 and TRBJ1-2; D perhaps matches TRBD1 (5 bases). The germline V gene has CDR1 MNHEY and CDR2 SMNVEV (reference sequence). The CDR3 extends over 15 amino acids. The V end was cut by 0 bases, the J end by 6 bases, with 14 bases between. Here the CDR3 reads CASSLSGGDQHGYTF. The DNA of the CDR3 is TGTGCCAGCAGTTTATCTGGAGGGGACCAGCATGGCTACACCTTC.

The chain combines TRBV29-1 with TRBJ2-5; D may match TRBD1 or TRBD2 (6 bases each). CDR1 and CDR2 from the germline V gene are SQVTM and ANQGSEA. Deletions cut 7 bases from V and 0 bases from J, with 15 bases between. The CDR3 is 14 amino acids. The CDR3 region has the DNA TGCAGCGGGGGGCTAGCGACCTACCAAGAGACCCAGTACTTC. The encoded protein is CSGGLATYQETQYF.

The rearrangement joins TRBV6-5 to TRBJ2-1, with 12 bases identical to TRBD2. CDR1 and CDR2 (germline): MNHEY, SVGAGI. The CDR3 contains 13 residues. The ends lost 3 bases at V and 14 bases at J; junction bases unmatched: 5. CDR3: CASSYGRTSGEFF. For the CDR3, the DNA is TGTGCCAGCAGTTATGGGAGGACTAGCGGGGAGTTCTTC.

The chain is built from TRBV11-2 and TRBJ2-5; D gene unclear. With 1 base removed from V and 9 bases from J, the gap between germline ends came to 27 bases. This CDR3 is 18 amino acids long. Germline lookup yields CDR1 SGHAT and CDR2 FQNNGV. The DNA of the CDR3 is TGTGCCAGCAGCTTAGGTCTACCGGCGGTTCAGCCCACGGCGTCCCAGTACTTC. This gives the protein CASSLGLPAVQPTASQYF.

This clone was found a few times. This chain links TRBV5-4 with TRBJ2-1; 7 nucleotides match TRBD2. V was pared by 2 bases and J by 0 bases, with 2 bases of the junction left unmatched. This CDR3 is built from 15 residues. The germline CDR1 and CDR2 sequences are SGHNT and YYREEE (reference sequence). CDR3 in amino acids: CASSFGGGSYNEQFF. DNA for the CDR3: TGTGCCAGCAGCTTCGGCGGGGGCTCCTACAATGAGCAGTTCTTC.

The CDR3 sequence is CASSLSGTGGLGYTF. CDR3 DNA: TGTGCCAGCAGTTTATCCGGGACAGGGGGTCTTGGCTACACCTTC. The chain joins TRBV27 to TRBJ1-2, with TRBD1 identical over 11 bases. J was trimmed by 7 bases and V by 0 bases; bases with no gene match: 4. CDR1 is MNHEY, CDR2 SMNVEV, per germline (reference sequence). The CDR3 extends over 15 amino acids.